This TCR beta chain was found in a study of OX40 agonist ivuxolimab in advanced cancers. Study background: Every 2 weeks, ivuxolimab was infused into the patients intravenously at between 0.01 and 10 mg/kg.

Points on this clone: Antigen specificity is unknown.

Study-level results: Patients who responded partially at 0.1-3.0 mg/kg showed clonal expansion ranking among the lowest. CD8+ T cells (on average) carried more expanded clones than CD4+ T cells.

Repertoires were generated with immunoSEQ multiplex PCR, while TCRdb's copy carries only in-frame clones and drops some. Among around 33,000 clones listed, around nine tenths were seen once. Germline CDR1 and CDR2: LNHDA and SQIVND (reference sequence). The CDR3 has 14 amino acids. The V end lost 4 bases, the J end lost 4 bases, and 11 bases lay between the germline ends. The chain joins TRBV19 to TRBJ1-3; unclear D gene. The clonotype originates from an adult with an advanced solid tumor such as melanoma, head and neck, liver or kidney cancer. Sequences were derived from CD4+ or CD8+ T cells sorted from blood, sampled in a trial of the OX40 agonist ivuxolimab. The CDR3 sequence: CASSSSGGGNTIYF. In DNA, the CDR3 is TGTGCCAGTAGTAGCTCCGGAGGAGGAAACACCATATATTTT.